These 16 T cell receptor beta chains originate from one sample sequenced in a study of blood T cell repertoires in COVID-19. The method was immunoSEQ multiplex PCR; TCRdb's version includes in-frame clones alone and lacks a portion of them. The data contain 250,000 to 300,000 clones, roughly 93% of them singletons. Material for sequencing was PBMCs or T cells enriched from blood (not recorded which). The receptors here all came from a woman aged 35 to 49 with acute COVID-19.

V usage is TRBV4-2 and J usage is TRBJ1-5, with a possible D match to TRBD1 (6 bases). The germline V gene encodes CDR1 LGHNA and CDR2 YNFKEQ. V lost 0 bases, J lost 4 bases, and 19 bases lay in between. This CDR3 comprises 18 residues. CDR3 nucleotide sequence: TGTGCCAGCAGCCAAGAAGATACGGGGCGGGGGGCAAATCAGCCCCAGCATTTT. It codes for CASSQEDTGRGANQPQHF.

The chain links TRBV7-8 to TRBJ2-1; TRBD2 matches 7 bases. The CDR3 runs 19 residues. V lost 1 base and J lost 0; bases outside the gene matches: 12. The germline gives CDR1 SGHVS, CDR2 FQNEAQ. The CDR3 DNA follows: TGTGCCAGCAGCTTAGAGTCCAGCGGGGTTTTTAGCTCCTACAATGAGCAGTTCTTC. It specifies CASSLESSGVFSSYNEQFF.

The genes are TRBV5-5 and TRBJ2-3, with D maybe TRBD1 (6 bases). Trimming cost V 0 bases and J 5 bases, with 10 bases left between them. The CDR3 consists of 14 residues. Germline V gene sequence: CDR1 SGHKS, CDR2 YYEKEE (reference sequence). Written as DNA, the CDR3 is TGTGCCAGCAGCTTGGACAGGGTCGTAGATACGCAGTATTTT. Translation gives CASSLDRVVDTQYF.

The rearrangement uses TRBV5-1 and TRBJ2-5, with 9 bases fitting TRBD1. CDR1 is SGHRS, CDR2 YFSETQ, per germline. This CDR3 has 14 residues. Unmatched junction bases numbered 9, after V lost 7 bases and J lost 5 bases. CDR3 amino acids: CASERAGTGETQYF. As DNA, the CDR3 is TGCGCCAGCGAAAGAGCGGGGACAGGGGAGACCCAGTACTTC.

The genes are TRBV5-1 and TRBJ2-2; D perhaps matches TRBD2 (5 bases). The germline V gene encodes CDR1 SGHRS and CDR2 YFSETQ. Trimming left V 6 bases short and J 1 base short, with 13 bases between. This CDR3 is built from 15 residues. CDR3 sequence reads: CASKERVGNTGELFF. The CDR3 nucleotides are TGCGCCAGCAAGGAGAGGGTTGGGAACACCGGGGAGCTGTTTTTT.

The gene calls are TRBV4-1 and TRBJ1-6; 9 nucleotides agree with TRBD1. The germline V gene has CDR1 MGHRA and CDR2 YSYEKL. Trimming cost V 0 bases and J 4 bases; bases outside gene matches: 1. The CDR3 spans 16 residues. The CDR3 loop is CASSQETGGYNSPLHF. The CDR3 coding sequence is TGCGCCAGCAGCCAAGAGACAGGGGGATATAATTCACCCCTCCACTTT.

V is TRBV2 and J is TRBJ1-4; 8 bases align to TRBD1. Germline values: CDR1 SNHLY, CDR2 FYNNEI. After removal of 9 bases from V and 5 bases from J, the junction contained 11 bases not matched to a gene. CDR3 length equals 15 residues. CDR3 in DNA: TGTGCCAGTAAAAGATCCGGGACAGGCAATGAAAAACTGTTTTTT. Translated, it gives CASKRSGTGNEKLFF.

This chain uses TRBV7-6 with TRBJ1-2; 10 nucleotides match TRBD1. The CDR3 loop spans 15 amino acids. Germline values: CDR1 SGHVS, CDR2 FNYEAQ. V was pared by 5 bases and J by 4 bases, with 7 bases of the junction left unmatched. The CDR3 region is CASSPGQGVVYGYTF. The CDR3 DNA sequence: TGTGCCAGCAGCCCCGGACAGGGGGTTGTCTATGGCTACACCTTC. The variable domain in full, with the rest retrieved from reference TRBV7-6 and TRBJ1-2, is GAGVSQSPRYKVTKRGQDVALRCDPISGHVSLYWYRQALGQGPEFLTYFNYEAQQDKSGLPNDRFSAERPEGSISTLTIQRTEQRDSAMYRCASSPGQGVVYGYTFGSGTRLTVV.

The chain uses TRBV30 and TRBJ1-6, with 7 nucleotides matching TRBD1. CDR1 and CDR2 from the germline V gene are GTSNPN and SVGIG (reference sequence). There are 15 residues in the CDR3. Germline trimming cut 0 bases from V and 10 bases from J; bases unmatched to any gene: 9. CDR3 nucleotide sequence: TGTGCCTGGAGTGTACTGGGGCAGGGGGGATCACCCCTCCACTTT. Amino acids: CAWSVLGQGGSPLHF.

The V call is TRBV30, the J call TRBJ1-1, with 8 nucleotides matching TRBD1. V was clipped by 3 bases and J by 4 bases; unmatched bases: 4. CDR3 size: 13 residues. Looked up from germline, CDR1 is GTSNPN and CDR2 is SVGIG (reference sequence). DNA for the CDR3: TGTGCCTGGAGGCAGACAGGGGCCACTGAAGCTTTCTTT. It encodes CAWRQTGATEAFF.

The chain is built from TRBV4-2 and TRBJ2-5; D unresolved. The V end was cut by 4 bases, the J end by 0 bases, with 9 bases between. Germline V lookup: CDR1 LGHNA, CDR2 YNFKEQ. This CDR3 comprises 14 residues. The CDR3 spells CASSPPGYQETQYF. CDR3 DNA: TGTGCCAGCAGCCCACCAGGATACCAAGAGACCCAGTACTTC.

The chain employs TRBV6-1 and TRBJ2-5, with D possibly being TRBD1 (6 bases). The CDR3 contains 17 residues. Trimming removed 2 bases at V and 2 bases at J, with 18 bases between. Per the germline V gene, CDR1 is MNHNS and CDR2 is SASEGT. The CDR3 here is CASSERWGRQAQETQYF. For the CDR3, the DNA is TGTGCCAGCAGTGAAAGATGGGGTCGACAGGCGCAAGAGACCCAGTACTTC.

V gene TRBV5-1 combines with J gene TRBJ1-6; TRBD1 might be the D (6 bases). Trimming left V 0 bases short and J 6 bases short, with 10 bases between. The CDR3 is 15 residues long. Germline loops: CDR1 SGHRS, CDR2 YFSETQ. The CDR3 spells CASSLGDTTNSPLHF. Here the CDR3 DNA reads TGCGCCAGCAGCTTGGGGGACACTACTAATTCACCCCTCCACTTT.

The chain carries TRBV6-6 and TRBJ1-4; TRBD1 matches at 8 bases. With V trimmed by 6 bases and J by 7 bases, 13 bases remained unmatched. Germline assignment: CDR1 MNHNY and CDR2 SVGAGI (reference sequence). This CDR3 has 16 amino acids. The CDR3 nucleotides are TGTGCCAGCAGCAACAATTCAGGGGGCAGGCGTGAAAAACTGTTTTTT. Its translation: CASSNNSGGRREKLFF.

This rearrangement joins TRBV3-1 (or the pseudogene TRBV3-2) to TRBJ2-1, with TRBD2 matching over 8 bases. The junction had 7 bases not matched to a gene; V was cut back by 3 bases and J by 6 bases. Per germline, CDR1 LGHDT and CDR2 YNNKEL (reference sequence). The CDR3 length is 15 residues. CDR3 DNA: TGTGCCAGCAGCCAGTCGGGGGGGGTAGTCAATGAGCAGTTCTTC. Translating gives CASSQSGGVVNEQFF.

Regarding this clone: Other nucleotide sequences in the sample specify the same CDR3. The chain recombines TRBV6-5 with TRBJ2-7; no reliable D call. V was cut by 7 bases and J by 3 bases, with 7 bases left in between. The CDR3 has 11 amino acids. The V gene's germline CDR1 is MNHEY and CDR2 SVGAGI. The chain's CDR3 is CASTSGYEQYF. CDR3 DNA: TGTGCCAGCACCTCCGGCTACGAGCAGTACTTC.